This T cell receptor (beta chain) was obtained from a study of CD8 T cells in Susac syndrome. CDR1 KGHDR and CDR2 SFDVKD come from the germline V gene. The CDR3 runs to 13 residues. The germline V and J ends were trimmed by 6 bases and 8 bases, with 13 bases remaining between them. Purification of the CD8+ and CD4+ T cells relied on negative isolation, and TEMRA cells underwent FACS enrichment. RNA in amounts of about 0.45 to 1 ug was reverse transcribed with random hexamers. Amplification of TCR beta CDR3 was carried out by immunoSEQ multiplex PCR, which covered 54 Vbeta and 13 Jbeta segments. One entry per CDR3 protein results from TCRdb running MiXCR on the immunoSEQ multiplex PCR reads. Altogether under 25,000 distinct CDR3 sequences are present, about 92% being singletons, with the ten largest covering 0.25% to 0.3%.

This sequence originates from a human donor in good health. The chain has TRBV24-1 and TRBJ2-1; D might be TRBD2 (5 bases). Sequenced material: CD8+ T cells from PBMCs. The CDR3 sequence: CATSLGSGDEQFF. CDR3 coding DNA: TGTGCCACCAGTCTCGGCAGCGGCGATGAGCAGTTCTTC.